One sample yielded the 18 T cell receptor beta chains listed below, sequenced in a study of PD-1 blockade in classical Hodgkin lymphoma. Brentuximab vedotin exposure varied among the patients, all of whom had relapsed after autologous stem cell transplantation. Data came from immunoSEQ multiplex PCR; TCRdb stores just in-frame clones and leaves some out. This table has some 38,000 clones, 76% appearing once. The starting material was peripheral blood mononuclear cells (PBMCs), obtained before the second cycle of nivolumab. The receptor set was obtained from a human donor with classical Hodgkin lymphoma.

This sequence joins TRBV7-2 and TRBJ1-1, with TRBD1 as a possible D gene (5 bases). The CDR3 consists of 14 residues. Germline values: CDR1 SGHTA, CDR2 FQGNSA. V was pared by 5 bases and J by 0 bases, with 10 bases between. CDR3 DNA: TGTGCCAGCAGCACCCGCAGGGTGAACACTGAAGCTTTCTTT. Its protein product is CASSTRRVNTEAFF.

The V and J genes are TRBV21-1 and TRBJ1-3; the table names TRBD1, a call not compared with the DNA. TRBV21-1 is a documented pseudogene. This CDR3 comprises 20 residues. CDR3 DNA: TGTGCCAGCAGCAAACCAACCCGGTGGGGACAGGGTCTCTCTGGAAACACCATATATTTT. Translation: CASSKPTRWGQGLSGNTIYF.

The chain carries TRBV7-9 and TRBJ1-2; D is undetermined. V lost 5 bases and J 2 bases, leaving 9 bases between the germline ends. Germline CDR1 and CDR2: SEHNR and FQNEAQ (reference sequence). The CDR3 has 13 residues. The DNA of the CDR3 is TGTGCCAGCAGCGTTGACGGGAACTATGGCTACACCTTC. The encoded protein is CASSVDGNYGYTF.

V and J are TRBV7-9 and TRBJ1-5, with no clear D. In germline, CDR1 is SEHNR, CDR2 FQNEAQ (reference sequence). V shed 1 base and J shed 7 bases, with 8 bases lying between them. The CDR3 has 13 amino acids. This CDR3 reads CASSLDSPQPQHF. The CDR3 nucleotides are TGTGCCAGCAGCTTAGACTCCCCCCAGCCCCAGCATTTT. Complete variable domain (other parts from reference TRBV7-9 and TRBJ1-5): DTGVSQNPRHKITKRGQNVTFRCDPISEHNRLYWYRQTLGQGPEFLTYFQNEAQLEKSRLLSDRFSAERPKGSFSTLEIQRTEQGDSAMYLCASSLDSPQPQHFGDGTRLSIL.

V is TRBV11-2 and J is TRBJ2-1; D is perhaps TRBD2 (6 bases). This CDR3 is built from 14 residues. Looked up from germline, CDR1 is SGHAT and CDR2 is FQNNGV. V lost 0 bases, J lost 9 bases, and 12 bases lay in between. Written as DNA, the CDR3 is TGTGCCAGCAGCTTAGAGAGGGGACTGGGTGAGCAGTTCTTC. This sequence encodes CASSLERGLGEQFF.

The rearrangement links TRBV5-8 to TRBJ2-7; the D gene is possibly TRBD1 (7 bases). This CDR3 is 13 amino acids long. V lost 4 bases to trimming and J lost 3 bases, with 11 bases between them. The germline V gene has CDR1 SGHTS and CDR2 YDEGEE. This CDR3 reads CASSRQGGYEQYF. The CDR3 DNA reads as TGTGCCAGCAGCCGACAGGGAGGCTACGAGCAGTACTTC.

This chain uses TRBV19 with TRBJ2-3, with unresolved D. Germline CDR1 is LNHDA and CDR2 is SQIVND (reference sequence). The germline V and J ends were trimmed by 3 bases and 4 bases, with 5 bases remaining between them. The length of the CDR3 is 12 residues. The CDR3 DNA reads TGTGCCAGTAGTATGTGGGCAGATACGCAGTATTTT. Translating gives CASSMWADTQYF.

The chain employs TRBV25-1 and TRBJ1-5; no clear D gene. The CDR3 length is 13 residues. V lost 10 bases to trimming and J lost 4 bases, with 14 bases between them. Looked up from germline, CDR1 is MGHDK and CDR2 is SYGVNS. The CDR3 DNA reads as TGTGCCACTGGGAGGACGGGGAATCAGCCCCAGCATTTT. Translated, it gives CATGRTGNQPQHF.

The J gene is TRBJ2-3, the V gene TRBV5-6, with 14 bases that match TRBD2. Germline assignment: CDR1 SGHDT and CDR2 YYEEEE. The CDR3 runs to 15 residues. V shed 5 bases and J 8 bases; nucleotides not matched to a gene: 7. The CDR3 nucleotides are TGTGCCAGCAGGAGACTAGCGGGGGGGCCAGCTACGCAGTATTTT. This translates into CASRRLAGGPATQYF.

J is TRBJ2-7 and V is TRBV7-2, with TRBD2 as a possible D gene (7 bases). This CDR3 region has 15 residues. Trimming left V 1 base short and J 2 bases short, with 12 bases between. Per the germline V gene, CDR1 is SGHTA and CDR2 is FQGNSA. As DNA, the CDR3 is TGTGCCAGCAGCTTAGAGGCGGGGGCCGCCTACGAGCAGTACTTC. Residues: CASSLEAGAAYEQYF.

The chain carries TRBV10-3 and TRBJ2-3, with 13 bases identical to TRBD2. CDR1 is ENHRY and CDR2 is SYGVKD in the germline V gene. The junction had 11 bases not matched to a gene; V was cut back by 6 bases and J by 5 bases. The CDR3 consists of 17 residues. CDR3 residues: CAISGGLAGPQGDTQYF. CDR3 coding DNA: TGTGCCATCAGCGGGGGACTAGCGGGGCCGCAGGGAGATACGCAGTATTTT.

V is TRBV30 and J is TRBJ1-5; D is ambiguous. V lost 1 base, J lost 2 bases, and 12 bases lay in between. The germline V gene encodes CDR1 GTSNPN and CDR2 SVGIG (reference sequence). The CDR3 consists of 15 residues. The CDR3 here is CAWSDMGWRNQPQHF. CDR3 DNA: TGTGCCTGGAGTGACATGGGTTGGCGCAATCAGCCCCAGCATTTT.

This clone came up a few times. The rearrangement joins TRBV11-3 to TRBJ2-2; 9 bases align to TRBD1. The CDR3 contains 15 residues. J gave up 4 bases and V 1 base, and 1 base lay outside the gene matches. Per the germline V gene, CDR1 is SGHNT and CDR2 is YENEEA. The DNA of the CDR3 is TGTGCCAGCAGCTTAGGGGGACAGGGCACCGGGGAGCTGTTTTTT. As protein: CASSLGGQGTGELFF.

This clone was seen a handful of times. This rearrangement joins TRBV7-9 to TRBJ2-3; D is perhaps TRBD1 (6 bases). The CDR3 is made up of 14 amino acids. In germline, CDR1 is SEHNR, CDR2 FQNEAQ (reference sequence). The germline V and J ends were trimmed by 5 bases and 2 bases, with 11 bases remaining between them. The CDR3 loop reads CASSIGQSTDTQYF. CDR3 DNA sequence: TGTGCCAGCAGCATAGGACAGTCCACAGATACGCAGTATTTT.

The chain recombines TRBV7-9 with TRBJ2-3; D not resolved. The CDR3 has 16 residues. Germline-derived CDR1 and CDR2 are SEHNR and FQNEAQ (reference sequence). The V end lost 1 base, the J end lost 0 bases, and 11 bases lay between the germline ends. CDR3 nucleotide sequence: TGTGCCAGCAGCTTAGGAACGTTCTCTAGCACAGATACGCAGTATTTT. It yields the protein CASSLGTFSSTDTQYF.

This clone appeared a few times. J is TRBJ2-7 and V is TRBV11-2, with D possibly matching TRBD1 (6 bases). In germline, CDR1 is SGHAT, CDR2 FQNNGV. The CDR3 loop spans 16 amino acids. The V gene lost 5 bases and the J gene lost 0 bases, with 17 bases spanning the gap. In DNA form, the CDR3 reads TGTGCCAGCAGCCCGTTGGGGGCACAACCCTCCTACGAGCAGTACTTC. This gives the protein CASSPLGAQPSYEQYF.

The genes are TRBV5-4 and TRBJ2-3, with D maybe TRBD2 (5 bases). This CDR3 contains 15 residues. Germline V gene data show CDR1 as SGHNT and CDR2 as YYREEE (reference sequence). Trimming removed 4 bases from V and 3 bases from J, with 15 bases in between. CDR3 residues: CASSPRGSGTDTQYF. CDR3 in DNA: TGTGCCAGCAGCCCCCGCGGGTCGGGGACAGATACGCAGTATTTT.

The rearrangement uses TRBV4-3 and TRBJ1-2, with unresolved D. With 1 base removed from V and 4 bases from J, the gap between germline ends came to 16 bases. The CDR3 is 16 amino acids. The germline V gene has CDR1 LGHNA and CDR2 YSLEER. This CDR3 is CASSQGVSGLGYGYTF. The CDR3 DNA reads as TGCGCCAGCAGCCAAGGGGTGTCGGGTTTGGGCTATGGCTACACCTTC.